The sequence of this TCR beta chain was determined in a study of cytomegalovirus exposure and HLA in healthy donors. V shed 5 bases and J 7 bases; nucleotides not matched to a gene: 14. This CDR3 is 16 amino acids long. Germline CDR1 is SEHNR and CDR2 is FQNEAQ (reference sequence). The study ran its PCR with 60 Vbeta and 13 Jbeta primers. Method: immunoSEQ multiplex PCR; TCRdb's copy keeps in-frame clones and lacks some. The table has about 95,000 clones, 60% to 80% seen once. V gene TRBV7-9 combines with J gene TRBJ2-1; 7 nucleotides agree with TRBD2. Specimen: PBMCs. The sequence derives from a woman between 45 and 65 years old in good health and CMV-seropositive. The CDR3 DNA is TGTGCCAGCAGCCAGTCTGGGGGGAGGGCCAGTAATGAGCAGTTCTTC. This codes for CASSQSGGRASNEQFF. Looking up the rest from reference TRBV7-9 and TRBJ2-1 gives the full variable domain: DTGVSQNPRHKITKRGQNVTFRCDPISEHNRLYWYRQTLGQGPEFLTYFQNEAQLEKSRLLSDRFSAERPKGSFSTLEIQRTEQGDSAMYLCASSQSGGRASNEQFFGPGTRLTVL.